The clone carrying this TCR beta chain was observed many times. Its antigen is unidentified. This entry comes from a study of T cells in Graves' hyperthyroidism and ophthalmopathy. On the study more broadly: Prior to any treatment, at the point of initial diagnosis, peripheral blood was collected.

Isolation of PBMCs was performed on 10 ml fresh peripheral blood. Study-wide results and caveats: Blood held most thyroid clonotypes expanded above 0.001 frequency. In the analysis, a 13 V-J model separated ophthalmopathy from stable hyperthyroidism.

Using RNA transcripts as the source, TCR beta CDR3 regions were amplified. RT-PCR in the first round (using the HTBI primer set) targeted the TCR CDR3. TCRdb reanalysed the multiplex PCR reads using MiXCR and keeps one entry per CDR3 protein. This table holds roughly 510,000 distinct CDR3 sequences, roughly 20% found once. The J segment lost 5 bases and the V segment lost 5 bases, leaving 13 bases of the junction unmatched. The CDR3 spans 15 residues. Per germline, CDR1 DFQATT and CDR2 SNEGSKA (reference sequence). This TCR came from a man in his late teens or twenties with Graves' hyperthyroidism. The specimen was blood. The chain couples TRBV20-1 to TRBJ2-7; 9 bases are shared with TRBD1. The CDR3 spells CSALDFLGTGHEQYF. Here the CDR3 DNA reads TGCAGTGCTTTAGACTTCCTCGGGACAGGGCACGAGCAGTACTTC.